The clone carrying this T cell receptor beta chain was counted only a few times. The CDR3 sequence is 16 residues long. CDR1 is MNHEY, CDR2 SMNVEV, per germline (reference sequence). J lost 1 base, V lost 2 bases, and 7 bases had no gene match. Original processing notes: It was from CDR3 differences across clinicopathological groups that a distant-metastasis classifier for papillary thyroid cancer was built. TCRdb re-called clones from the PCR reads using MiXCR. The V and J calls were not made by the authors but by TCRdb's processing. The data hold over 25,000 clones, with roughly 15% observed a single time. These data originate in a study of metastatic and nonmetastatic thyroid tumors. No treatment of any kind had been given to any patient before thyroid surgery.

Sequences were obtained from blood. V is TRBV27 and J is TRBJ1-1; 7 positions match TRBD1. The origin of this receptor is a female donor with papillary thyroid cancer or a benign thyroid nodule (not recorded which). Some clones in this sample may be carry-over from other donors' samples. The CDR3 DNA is TGTGCCAGCAGTTTAAAGGGGGCATTGGGGAACACTGAAGCTTTCTTT. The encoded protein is CASSLKGALGNTEAFF.